This T cell receptor (beta chain) derives from a study of OX40 agonist ivuxolimab in advanced cancers. Overall study context: Patients with hepatocellular carcinoma, melanoma, renal cell or head and neck cancer made up the dose-escalation patients. A mean age of approximately 64 years, range roughly 20 to 85, was recorded, and approximately 85% were male. Broader study findings: Partial responders at 0.1-3.0 mg/kg showed near-lowest clonal expansion.

The method was immunoSEQ multiplex PCR; TCRdb's version includes in-frame clones alone and lacks a portion of them. Here the sample spans 20,000 to 25,000 clones, 84% being singletons. On this clone: Its antigen remains unidentified.

CDR1 and CDR2 from the germline V gene are SEHNR and FQNEAQ (reference sequence). This CDR3 has 13 amino acids. V was shortened by 3 bases and J by 5 bases, with 8 bases between the two germline ends. The TCR originated in an adult with an advanced solid tumor such as melanoma, head and neck, liver or kidney cancer. The chain recombines TRBV7-9 with TRBJ2-1; D remains unclear. The starting material was CD4+ or CD8+ T cells sorted from blood, obtained in a trial of the OX40 agonist ivuxolimab. The CDR3 DNA reads TGTGCCAGCAGCTTGGCCCCCAACAATGAGCAGTTCTTC. Protein: CASSLAPNNEQFF.